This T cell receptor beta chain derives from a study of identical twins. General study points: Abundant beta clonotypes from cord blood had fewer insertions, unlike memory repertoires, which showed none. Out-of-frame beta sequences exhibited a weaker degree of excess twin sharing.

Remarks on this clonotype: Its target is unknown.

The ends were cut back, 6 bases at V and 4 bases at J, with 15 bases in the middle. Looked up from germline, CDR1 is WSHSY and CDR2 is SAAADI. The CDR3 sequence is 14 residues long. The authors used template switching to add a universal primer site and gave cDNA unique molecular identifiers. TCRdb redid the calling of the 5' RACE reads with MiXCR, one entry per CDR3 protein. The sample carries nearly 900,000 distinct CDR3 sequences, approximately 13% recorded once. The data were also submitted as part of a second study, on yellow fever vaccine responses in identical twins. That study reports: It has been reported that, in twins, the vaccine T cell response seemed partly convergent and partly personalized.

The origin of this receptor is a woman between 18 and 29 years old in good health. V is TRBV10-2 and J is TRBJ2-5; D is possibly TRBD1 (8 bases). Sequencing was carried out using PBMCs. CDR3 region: CASRPDREGETQYF. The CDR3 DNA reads TGCGCCAGCAGACCGGACAGGGAGGGAGAGACCCAGTACTTC.